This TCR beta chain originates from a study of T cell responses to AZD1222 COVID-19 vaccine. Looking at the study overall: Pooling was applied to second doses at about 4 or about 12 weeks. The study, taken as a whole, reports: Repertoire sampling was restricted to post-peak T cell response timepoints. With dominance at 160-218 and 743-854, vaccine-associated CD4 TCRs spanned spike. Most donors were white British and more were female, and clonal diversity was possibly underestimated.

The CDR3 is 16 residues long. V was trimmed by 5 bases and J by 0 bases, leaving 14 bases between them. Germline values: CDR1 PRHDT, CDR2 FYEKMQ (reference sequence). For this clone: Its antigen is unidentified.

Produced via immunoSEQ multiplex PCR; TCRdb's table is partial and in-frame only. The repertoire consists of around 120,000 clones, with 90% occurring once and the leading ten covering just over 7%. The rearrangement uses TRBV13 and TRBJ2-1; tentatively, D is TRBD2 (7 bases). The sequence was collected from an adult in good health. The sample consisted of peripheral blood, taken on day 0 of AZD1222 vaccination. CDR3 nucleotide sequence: TGTGCCAGCAGCCCGGCGGGGGCCAGCTCCTACAATGAGCAGTTCTTC. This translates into CASSPAGASSYNEQFF.